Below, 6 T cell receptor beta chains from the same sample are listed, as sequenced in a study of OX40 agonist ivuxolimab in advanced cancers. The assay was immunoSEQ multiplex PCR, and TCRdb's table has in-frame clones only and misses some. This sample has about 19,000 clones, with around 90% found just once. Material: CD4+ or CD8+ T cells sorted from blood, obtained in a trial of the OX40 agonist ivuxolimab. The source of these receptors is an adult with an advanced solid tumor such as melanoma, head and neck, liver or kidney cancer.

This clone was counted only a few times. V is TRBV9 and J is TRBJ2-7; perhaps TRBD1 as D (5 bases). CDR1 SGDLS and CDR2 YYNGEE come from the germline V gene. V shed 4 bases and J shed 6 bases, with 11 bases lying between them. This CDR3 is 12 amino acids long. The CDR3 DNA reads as TGTGCCAGCAGCCCCACAGGTTTCGAGCAGTACTTC. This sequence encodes CASSPTGFEQYF.

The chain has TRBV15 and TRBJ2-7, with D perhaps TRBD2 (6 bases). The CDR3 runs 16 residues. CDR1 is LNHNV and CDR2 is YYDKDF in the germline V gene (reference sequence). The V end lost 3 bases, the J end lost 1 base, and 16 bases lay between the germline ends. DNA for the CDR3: TGTGCCACCAGCAGGGACTATTTGGGACCATCCTACGAGCAGTACTTC. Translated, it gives CATSRDYLGPSYEQYF. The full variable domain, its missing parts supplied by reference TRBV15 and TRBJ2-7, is DAMVIQNPRYQVTQFGKPVTLSCSQTLNHNVMYWYQQKSSQAPKLLFHYYDKDFNNEADTPDNFQSRRPNTSFCFLDIRSPGLGDTAMYLCATSRDYLGPSYEQYFGPGTRLTVT.

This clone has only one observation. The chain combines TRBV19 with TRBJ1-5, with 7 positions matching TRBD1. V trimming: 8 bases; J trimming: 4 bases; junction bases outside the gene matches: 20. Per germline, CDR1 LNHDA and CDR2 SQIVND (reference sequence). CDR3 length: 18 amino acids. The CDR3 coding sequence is TGTGCCAGTTCCTCGACAGGGATGGGGGCGAGGAGTAATCAGCCCCAGCATTTT. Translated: CASSSTGMGARSNQPQHF. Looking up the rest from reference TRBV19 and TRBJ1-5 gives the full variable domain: DGGITQSPKYLFRKEGQNVTLSCEQNLNHDAMYWYRQDPGQGLRLIYYSQIVNDFQKGDIAEGYSVSREKKESFPLTVTSAQKNPTAFYLCASSSTGMGARSNQPQHFGDGTRLSIL.

The CDR3 loop is CASSSGGPDYNEQFF. The CDR3 bases are TGTGCCAGCAGCTCCGGGGGTCCAGACTACAATGAGCAGTTCTTC. This chain joins TRBV11-2 and TRBJ2-1; D may be TRBD2 (6 bases). The CDR3 runs 15 residues. Trimming left V 4 bases short and J 3 bases short, with 13 bases between. Looked up from germline, CDR1 is SGHAT and CDR2 is FQNNGV. Full variable domain (remainder filled in from reference TRBV11-2 and TRBJ2-1): EAGVAQSPRYKIIEKRQSVAFWCNPISGHATLYWYQQILGQGPKLLIQFQNNGVVDDSQLPKDRFSAERLKGVDSTLKIQPAKLEDSAVYLCASSSGGPDYNEQFFGPGTRLTVL.

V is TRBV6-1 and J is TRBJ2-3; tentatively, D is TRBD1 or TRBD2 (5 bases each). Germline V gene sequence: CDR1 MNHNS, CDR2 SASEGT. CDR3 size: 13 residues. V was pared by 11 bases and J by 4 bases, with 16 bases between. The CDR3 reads CAGGSETADTQYF. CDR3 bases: TGTGCCGGGGGATCTGAGACGGCAGATACGCAGTATTTT.

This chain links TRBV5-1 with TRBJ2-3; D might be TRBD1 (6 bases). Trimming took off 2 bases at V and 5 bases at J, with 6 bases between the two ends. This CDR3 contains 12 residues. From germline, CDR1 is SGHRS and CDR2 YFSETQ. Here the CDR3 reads CASSLQGDTQYF. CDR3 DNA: TGCGCCAGCAGCTTACAGGGAGATACGCAGTATTTT.